The 21 T cell receptor beta chains in this list originate from one sample, sequenced in a study of vaccination and CD4 T cells after COVID-19. Time point: late sampling 161 to 241 days after vaccination in three convalescent patients. TCRdb reprocessed the PCR reads via MiXCR and lists one record per CDR3 protein. The sample holds some 29,000 distinct CDR3 sequences, 50% seen once. This specimen consisted of CD4+ T cells from blood, obtained about 7 months after SARS-CoV-2 vaccination. The source of these receptors is a human donor who had recovered from COVID-19.

The chain links TRBV7-8 to TRBJ2-3; 7 nucleotides line up with TRBD2. The CDR3 sequence is 15 residues long. CDR1 is SGHVS, CDR2 FQNEAQ, per germline. The ends lost 2 bases at V and 2 bases at J; junction bases unmatched: 4. The CDR3 DNA follows: TGTGCCAGCAGCTTACGAAGCGGGAACACAGATACGCAGTATTTT. It specifies CASSLRSGNTDTQYF.

CDR3 nucleotide sequence: TGCGCCAGCAGAGAAAAGCGGGGTAGCAATCAGCCCCAGCATTTT. This codes for CASREKRGSNQPQHF. The chain employs TRBV10-1 and TRBJ1-5; D gene unclear. This CDR3 is built from 15 residues. Germline CDR1 reads WNHNN; CDR2 reads SYGVQD (reference sequence). V was pared by 6 bases and J by 0 bases, with 12 bases between.

The chain carries TRBV12-3 or TRBV12-4 and TRBJ2-7; 11 bases map to TRBD1. After removal of 0 bases from V and 2 bases from J, the junction contained 0 bases not matched to a gene. This CDR3 is 15 amino acids long. The CDR3 sequence is CASSLAGQGAYEQYF. CDR3 in DNA: TGTGCCAGCAGTTTAGCGGGACAGGGGGCCTACGAGCAGTACTTC.

This clonotype was detected once. The chain is built from TRBV28 and TRBJ1-2; D is possibly TRBD1 (5 bases). The CDR3 is 13 amino acids. Germline V gene sequence: CDR1 MDHEN, CDR2 SYDVKM. Trimming cost V 3 bases and J 4 bases, with 9 bases left between them. This chain's CDR3 is CASSFGATYGYTF. The CDR3 region has the DNA TGTGCCAGCAGTTTTGGGGCGACCTATGGCTACACCTTC.

CDR3 sequence: CASSTWGNTEAFF. For the CDR3, the DNA is TGTGCCAGCAGTACGTGGGGGAACACTGAAGCTTTCTTT. The gene calls are TRBV25-1 and TRBJ1-1; D unresolved. V lost 5 bases, J lost 1 base, and 8 bases lay in between. The CDR3 runs to 13 residues. Germline CDR1 MGHDK, CDR2 SYGVNS.

The gene calls are TRBV27 and TRBJ2-3; D gene unclear. The length of the CDR3 is 13 residues. V dropped 6 bases and J dropped 1 base, with 8 bases sitting between them. Germline V gives CDR1 MNHEY, CDR2 SMNVEV (reference sequence). CDR3 in amino acids: CASRSTGTDTQYF. The DNA of the CDR3 is TGTGCCAGCAGATCTACGGGCACAGATACGCAGTATTTT.

V is TRBV15 and J is TRBJ2-3; TRBD2 aligns across 9 bases. This CDR3 contains 17 residues. With V trimmed by 0 bases and J by 1 base, 5 bases remained unmatched. Germline V CDR1 and CDR2: LNHNV, YYDKDF (reference sequence). The CDR3 nucleotides read TGTGCCACCAGCAGAGAAGCGGGAGGAGGTGGCACAGATACGCAGTATTTT. Its translation is CATSREAGGGGTDTQYF.

The chain joins TRBV24-1 to TRBJ2-3, with D maybe TRBD2 (5 bases). The V gene lost 10 bases and the J gene lost 0 bases, with 13 bases spanning the gap. The CDR3 spans 14 residues. CDR1 and CDR2 (germline): KGHDR, SFDVKD. The DNA of the CDR3 is TGTGCCACACGCGGAGGACCTAGCACAGATACGCAGTATTTT. As protein: CATRGGPSTDTQYF.

The table lists this clonotype with a few counts. CDR3 bases: TGTGCCAGCACTTCCTACGAGCAGTACTTC. This gives the protein CASTSYEQYF. The rearrangement links TRBV6-1 to TRBJ2-7, with D hard to call. With 7 bases removed from V and 1 base from J, the gap between germline ends came to 2 bases. Germline V gene lookup returns CDR1 MNHNS and CDR2 SASEGT. This CDR3 has 10 residues.

The chain carries TRBV15 and TRBJ1-2; a weak D match, TRBD1 (5 bases). Trimming cost V 0 bases and J 4 bases, with 12 bases left between them. In germline, CDR1 is LNHNV, CDR2 YYDKDF (reference sequence). The length of the CDR3 is 15 residues. The CDR3 reads CATSRERGSIYGYTF. CDR3 DNA: TGTGCCACCAGCAGAGAAAGGGGATCAATCTATGGCTACACCTTC.

This clonotype was counted only a few times. V and J are TRBV19 and TRBJ1-2; no definite D call. V lost 3 bases and J 2 bases, leaving 4 bases between the germline ends. This CDR3 is 12 amino acids long. The germline CDR1 and CDR2 sequences are LNHDA and SQIVND (reference sequence). The CDR3 region is CASSMRNYGYTF. In nucleotides, the CDR3 is TGTGCCAGTAGTATGAGGAACTATGGCTACACCTTC. Combining the CDR3 with reference TRBV19 and TRBJ1-2 gives the whole variable domain DGGITQSPKYLFRKEGQNVTLSCEQNLNHDAMYWYRQDPGQGLRLIYYSQIVNDFQKGDIAEGYSVSREKKESFPLTVTSAQKNPTAFYLCASSMRNYGYTFGSGTRLTVV.

J is TRBJ2-1 and V is TRBV27; weak D call: TRBD2 (6 bases). The V and J ends lost 9 bases and 8 bases respectively, with 11 bases between them. In germline, CDR1 is MNHEY, CDR2 SMNVEV (reference sequence). The CDR3 length is 11 residues. CDR3 protein: CASRDFDEQFF. CDR3 sequence (DNA): TGTGCCAGTAGGGACTTCGATGAGCAGTTCTTC.

This clonotype was recorded once. The CDR3 is CASSELAGRTDTQYF. The CDR3 DNA follows: TGCGCCAGCAGTGAGCTAGCGGGACGCACAGATACGCAGTATTTT. This sequence joins TRBV10-2 and TRBJ2-3; 9 nucleotides agree with TRBD2. Germline V gene lookup returns CDR1 WSHSY and CDR2 SAAADI. This CDR3 has 15 residues. Unmatched junction bases numbered 1, after V lost 2 bases and J lost 1 base.

This clonotype has a handful of counts. The V and J genes are TRBV28 and TRBJ1-5, with D unresolved. This CDR3 contains 13 residues. The ends were cut back, 8 bases at V and 5 bases at J, with 13 bases in the middle. CDR1 and CDR2 from the germline V gene are MDHEN and SYDVKM. The CDR3 DNA sequence: TGTGCCAGCTTGGGTCAGTTCCATCAGCCCCAGCATTTT. Its translation: CASLGQFHQPQHF.

Note on this clonotype: One end of the junction is discordant with germline, which a read error may explain. The rearrangement links TRBV2 to TRBJ2-7, with 10 bases identical to TRBD2. Germline values: CDR1 SNHLY, CDR2 FYNNEI. The CDR3 totals 12 residues. CDR3 region: CASSGRTSGLNF. The CDR3 region has the DNA TGTGCCAGCAGTGGGCGGACTAGCGGTCTCAACTTC.

This clonotype appeared a few times. This chain uses TRBV27 with TRBJ1-1, with D possibly being TRBD1 (5 bases). Trimming took off 6 bases at V and 0 bases at J, with 8 bases between the two ends. This CDR3 spans 13 amino acids. From germline, CDR1 is MNHEY and CDR2 SMNVEV (reference sequence). CDR3 coding DNA: TGTGCCAGCAGCTTACAGGTGAACACTGAAGCTTTCTTT. Translated: CASSLQVNTEAFF.

The V gene is TRBV11-3, the J gene TRBJ1-5; D gene uncertain. Between the trimmed V and J ends, which lost 3 bases and 0 bases, there was a span of 18 bases. The CDR3 spans 18 residues. Germline loops: CDR1 SGHNT, CDR2 YENEEA. CDR3 in amino acids: CASSFLLGRPYSNQPQHF. The CDR3 region has the DNA TGTGCCAGCAGCTTTCTTCTTGGCAGGCCGTATAGCAATCAGCCCCAGCATTTT. Supplemented by reference TRBV11-3 and TRBJ1-5, the full variable domain reads EAGVVQSPRYKIIEKKQPVAFWCNPISGHNTLYWYLQNLGQGPELLIRYENEEAVDDSQLPKDRFSAERLKGVDSTLKIQPAELGDSAVYLCASSFLLGRPYSNQPQHFGDGTRLSIL.

This clonotype has a handful of counts. The chain has TRBV20-1 and TRBJ1-5, with 11 positions matching TRBD1. The ends lost 4 bases at V and 7 bases at J; junction bases unmatched: 3. This CDR3 contains 13 residues. Germline CDR1 and CDR2: DFQATT and SNEGSKA (reference sequence). The CDR3 DNA follows: TGCAGTGCTATGGGACAGGGGGGGCAGCCCCAGCATTTT. It is translated as CSAMGQGGQPQHF.

The count of this clonotype is one. The chain has TRBV7-8 and TRBJ2-3, with D possibly being TRBD1 (7 bases). The germline V and J ends were trimmed by 1 base and 5 bases, with 13 bases remaining between them. This CDR3 is built from 15 residues. Per germline, CDR1 SGHVS and CDR2 FQNEAQ. Written as DNA, the CDR3 is TGTGCCAGCAGCTTAGGGGGGGCAGGGGGAGATACGCAGTATTTT. This sequence encodes CASSLGGAGGDTQYF.

V and J are TRBV7-6 and TRBJ2-7; D is uncertain. Germline CDR1 reads SGHVS; CDR2 reads FNYEAQ. The V end lost 4 bases, the J end lost 4 bases, and 11 bases lay between the germline ends. The CDR3 is made up of 13 amino acids. Here the CDR3 reads CASSSETGYEQYF. CDR3 nucleotides: TGTGCCAGCAGCTCCGAGACTGGATACGAGCAGTACTTC.

This clonotype was observed a handful of times. CDR3 nucleotide sequence: TGTGCCAGCAGCCTACCGGGGTCACAGCCCCAGCATTTT. Translation gives CASSLPGSQPQHF. The chain uses TRBV7-2 and TRBJ1-5; no clear D. V lost 5 bases to trimming and J lost 7 bases, with 12 bases between them. The CDR3 sequence is 13 residues long. The V gene's germline CDR1 is SGHTA and CDR2 FQGNSA.